This passage covers 22 T cell receptor beta chains from one sample sequenced in a study of identical twins. A single record per CDR3 protein comes from TCRdb applying MiXCR to the 5' RACE reads. The sample records 600,000 to 700,000 distinct CDR3 sequences, about 20% being singletons. The sample was also reused in another study, on T cells expressing NK-cell markers.

The sample comprised PBMCs. The receptors were gathered from a woman younger than 30 in good health.

The chain carries TRBV6-1 and TRBJ2-1, with 9 bases matching TRBD2. Germline V lookup: CDR1 MNHNS, CDR2 SASEGT. The CDR3 has 17 amino acids. Trimming took 5 bases from V and 5 from J; bases not matched to a gene: 13. CDR3 amino acids: CASSPLGAGGGHNEQFF. CDR3 nucleotides: TGTGCCAGCAGTCCCCTTGGAGCGGGAGGTGGGCACAATGAGCAGTTCTTC.

At least ten counts were recorded for this clonotype. This chain uses TRBV10-3 with TRBJ2-7; D call uncertain. The length of the CDR3 is 14 residues. Looked up from germline, CDR1 is ENHRY and CDR2 is SYGVKD. V lost 7 bases, J lost 6 bases, and 19 bases lay in between. The CDR3 nucleotides read TGTGCCATCACCTGGTCTAAAACGGTGCGCGAGCAGTACTTC. This translates into CAITWSKTVREQYF.

This chain joins TRBV7-9 and TRBJ2-1, with D possibly being TRBD1 (5 bases). CDR3 size: 14 residues. From germline, CDR1 is SEHNR and CDR2 FQNEAQ (reference sequence). The V end was cut by 5 bases, the J end by 7 bases, with 15 bases between. The CDR3 loop reads CASSPESGRNEQFF. In DNA, the CDR3 is TGTGCCAGCAGCCCCGAGTCAGGGCGTAATGAGCAGTTCTTC.

This sequence joins TRBV5-4 and TRBJ2-1; a possible D gene is TRBD2 (6 bases). Germline V gives CDR1 SGHNT, CDR2 YYREEE (reference sequence). CDR3 length: 16 amino acids. Trimming stripped 6 bases from V and 4 bases from J, with 20 bases between. The DNA for the CDR3 is TGTGCCAGCACCGTTGAGACTAGGTCGACTTACAATGAGCAGTTCTTC. Its translation is CASTVETRSTYNEQFF.

This clonotype was seen a handful of times. The V and J genes are TRBV5-6 and TRBJ1-2; 8 nucleotides line up with TRBD1. Germline V gene sequence: CDR1 SGHDT, CDR2 YYEEEE. The V gene end was trimmed by 7 bases and the J gene end by 5 bases; junction bases not matched to a gene: 4. This CDR3 contains 12 residues. This CDR3 is CASSTGEYGYTF. CDR3 sequence (DNA): TGTGCCAGCTCGACAGGGGAGTATGGCTACACCTTC.

DNA for the CDR3: TGCGCCAGCAGCCCTGGGGTTAACTATGGCTACACCTTC. Translation: CASSPGVNYGYTF. The rearrangement links TRBV5-1 to TRBJ1-2; D ambiguous. Germline V gene sequence: CDR1 SGHRS, CDR2 YFSETQ. There are 13 residues in the CDR3. V was pared by 4 bases and J by 1 base, with 8 bases between.

The table lists this clonotype with a few counts. The V call is TRBV7-9, the J call TRBJ2-5, with D uncertain. From germline, CDR1 is SEHNR and CDR2 FQNEAQ (reference sequence). Trimming left V 0 bases short and J 5 bases short, with 7 bases between. The CDR3 has 13 residues. CDR3 sequence reads: CASSLAPIETQYF. CDR3 coding DNA: TGTGCCAGCAGCTTAGCGCCGATTGAGACCCAGTACTTC.

The chain recombines TRBV4-3 with TRBJ1-2; D call uncertain. Trimming removed 4 bases from V and 4 bases from J, with 16 bases in between. Germline-derived CDR1 and CDR2 are LGHNA and YSLEER. The CDR3 runs 15 residues. The CDR3 region is CASSPEPDGGYGYTF. For the CDR3, the DNA is TGCGCCAGCAGCCCCGAGCCTGACGGAGGCTATGGCTACACCTTC.

The J gene is TRBJ1-2, the V gene TRBV6-5; D uncertain. V lost 5 bases and J 7 bases, leaving 8 bases between the germline ends. Germline loops: CDR1 MNHEY, CDR2 SVGAGI. CDR3 length: 11 amino acids. The CDR3 bases are TGTGCCAGCAGTGAGGGAGTTGGCTACACCTTC. Translating it yields CASSEGVGYTF.

A few counts support this clonotype. The chain joins TRBV20-1 to TRBJ2-7; 7 bases agree with TRBD1. This CDR3 is 13 amino acids long. Germline V gene lookup returns CDR1 DFQATT and CDR2 SNEGSKA (reference sequence). V was clipped by 6 bases and J by 6 bases; unmatched bases: 11. The CDR3 is CSAPRQGTGEQYF. For the CDR3, the DNA is TGCAGTGCACCCCGACAGGGAACAGGCGAGCAGTACTTC.

The sample holds many counts of this clonotype. The chain has TRBV5-1 and TRBJ2-7; D may be TRBD2 (6 bases). This CDR3 spans 14 amino acids. V dropped 0 bases and J dropped 0 bases, with 7 bases sitting between them. Germline CDR1 reads SGHRS; CDR2 reads YFSETQ. The CDR3 here is CASSLAGDSYEQYF. CDR3 sequence (DNA): TGCGCCAGCAGCTTGGCGGGGGACTCCTACGAGCAGTACTTC.

The J gene is TRBJ2-5, the V gene TRBV29-1; no reliable D call. The V end was cut by 7 bases, the J end by 3 bases, with 15 bases between. Germline V gene lookup returns CDR1 SQVTM and CDR2 ANQGSEA. CDR3 length: 13 residues. CDR3 protein: CSGSHWDEETQYF. As DNA, the CDR3 is TGCAGCGGCTCCCACTGGGATGAAGAGACCCAGTACTTC.

V is TRBV20-1 and J is TRBJ2-1; TRBD2 agrees at 10 bases. The CDR3 has 14 residues. Trimming cost V 1 base and J 8 bases; bases outside gene matches: 5. CDR1 DFQATT and CDR2 SNEGSKA come from the germline V gene (reference sequence). CDR3 DNA: TGCAGTGCTAGAGTAAGCGGGAGGGCTGATGAGCAGTTCTTC. Protein: CSARVSGRADEQFF.

V and J are TRBV7-2 and TRBJ2-1; TRBD2 might be the D (5 bases). Germline V gives CDR1 SGHTA, CDR2 FQGNSA. Trimming took off 4 bases at V and 8 bases at J, with 21 bases between the two ends. The CDR3 runs to 16 residues. Here the CDR3 reads CASSSYSNRGWDEQFF. The DNA of the CDR3 is TGTGCCAGCAGCTCTTACTCAAACCGGGGTTGGGATGAGCAGTTCTTC.

This clonotype was detected many times. The chain carries TRBV10-3 and TRBJ2-3; D is unresolved. Germline values: CDR1 ENHRY, CDR2 SYGVKD. This CDR3 has 13 amino acids. V lost 6 bases and J 0 bases, leaving 7 bases between the germline ends. The CDR3 coding sequence is TGTGCCATCAGAACGAACAGCACAGATACGCAGTATTTT. Its protein is CAIRTNSTDTQYF.

The V gene is TRBV6-5, the J gene TRBJ1-5; 7 bases are shared with TRBD1. Unmatched junction bases numbered 6, after V lost 1 base and J lost 6 bases. The CDR3 runs 15 residues. Germline V lookup: CDR1 MNHEY, CDR2 SVGAGI. The CDR3, as DNA: TGTGCCAGCAGTTACTTCGCGACAGGGAGTCAGCCCCAGCATTTT. As protein: CASSYFATGSQPQHF.

The chain is built from TRBV3-1 and TRBJ2-7; D is unresolved. V shed 0 bases and J shed 1 base, with 7 bases lying between them. CDR1 is LGHDT and CDR2 is YNNKEL in the germline V gene (reference sequence). This CDR3 contains 14 residues. Written as DNA, the CDR3 is TGTGCCAGCAGCCAAGACTTCCAATCCTACGAGCAGTACTTC. It yields the protein CASSQDFQSYEQYF.

The V gene is TRBV10-3, the J gene TRBJ2-2; D unresolved. From germline, CDR1 is ENHRY and CDR2 SYGVKD. Trimming stripped 3 bases from V and 4 bases from J, with 6 bases between. The CDR3 consists of 13 residues. CDR3 in DNA: TGTGCCATCAGTGAAGGGTCCACCGGGGAGCTGTTTTTT. Its translation: CAISEGSTGELFF.

The chain links TRBV5-1 to TRBJ2-5; TRBD2 might be the D (6 bases). This CDR3 contains 14 residues. V was pared by 2 bases and J by 1 base, with 9 bases between. CDR1 is SGHRS, CDR2 YFSETQ, per germline. Here the CDR3 reads CASSFRGAQETQYF. The CDR3 DNA reads TGCGCCAGCAGCTTTCGCGGGGCCCAAGAGACCCAGTACTTC.

This clonotype has just a few counts. The chain has TRBV6-1 and TRBJ2-1; 10 nucleotides agree with TRBD2. Germline CDR1 reads MNHNS; CDR2 reads SASEGT. The CDR3 is 15 amino acids. The V segment lost 7 bases and the J segment 1 base; nucleotides outside the gene matches: 4. The CDR3, as DNA: TGTGCCAGCAACCCTAGCGGGAGTTCCTACAATGAGCAGTTCTTC. Amino acids: CASNPSGSSYNEQFF.

In this sample, this clonotype turned up a few times. The V gene is TRBV5-6, the J gene TRBJ1-5; D remains unclear. Per germline, CDR1 SGHDT and CDR2 YYEEEE. Trimming left V 3 bases short and J 5 bases short, with 12 bases between. The CDR3 is 14 amino acids. CDR3 amino acids: CASSSEAGDQPQHF. Here the CDR3 DNA reads TGTGCCAGCAGCTCGGAGGCCGGTGATCAGCCCCAGCATTTT.

This clonotype was seen many times. The V call is TRBV11-2, the J call TRBJ2-1; a possible D gene is TRBD1 (5 bases). CDR3 length: 14 residues. CDR1 is SGHAT, CDR2 FQNNGV, per germline. With 3 bases removed from V and 10 bases from J, the gap between germline ends came to 16 bases. The CDR3 coding sequence is TGTGCCAGCAGCTTCGGCACCCCCCGACAGGAGCAGTTCTTC. Amino acid sequence: CASSFGTPRQEQFF.